This T cell receptor beta chain was documented in a study of CD8 T cells in ankylosing spondylitis. Study findings and constraints: What seemed typical of ankylosing spondylitis blood was a TCR beta motif built from roughly eight highly homologous variants.

This CDR3 has 14 residues. CDR1 and CDR2 from the germline V gene are MNHEY and SVGEGT. The V end was cut by 4 bases, the J end by 6 bases, with 16 bases between. 5'-RACE, quantitative and with molecular barcodes, yielded the TCR beta libraries. TCRdb re-derived calls from the 5' RACE reads in MiXCR, one entry per CDR3 protein. The profile shows under 250,000 distinct CDR3 sequences, around 7.9% of them singletons. This clonotype was seen many times. Its specificity is not known. The gene calls are TRBV6-2 or TRBV6-3 and TRBJ2-7, with no clear D. The clonotype comes from a male donor with ankylosing spondylitis. What was sequenced was blood, either unsorted or a sorted T cell fraction (not recorded which). CDR3 region: CASSFTNLGSEQYF. Here the CDR3 DNA reads TGTGCCAGCAGTTTCACAAACCTCGGCTCCGAGCAGTACTTC.